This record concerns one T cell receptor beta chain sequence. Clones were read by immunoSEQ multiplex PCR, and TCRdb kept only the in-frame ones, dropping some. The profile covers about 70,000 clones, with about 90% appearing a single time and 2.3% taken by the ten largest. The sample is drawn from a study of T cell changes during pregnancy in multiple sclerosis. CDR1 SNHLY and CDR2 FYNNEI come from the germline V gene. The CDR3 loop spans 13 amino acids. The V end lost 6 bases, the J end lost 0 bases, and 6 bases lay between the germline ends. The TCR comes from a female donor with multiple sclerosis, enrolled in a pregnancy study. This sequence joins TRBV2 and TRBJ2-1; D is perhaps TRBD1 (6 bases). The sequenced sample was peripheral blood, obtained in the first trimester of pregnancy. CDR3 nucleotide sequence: TGTGCCAGCAGGGACAGCTCCTACAATGAGCAGTTCTTC. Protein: CASRDSSYNEQFF.